The 4 T cell receptor beta chains below come from one sample, sequenced in a study of blood T cell repertoires in COVID-19. The method was immunoSEQ multiplex PCR; TCRdb's version includes in-frame clones alone and lacks a portion of them. The table records some 240,000 clones, over 75% of them present only once. The sequenced sample was peripheral blood. Receptor source: a woman in her seventies with COVID-19, enrolled during active disease.

The gene calls are TRBV12-2 and TRBJ1-5; the tabulated D call, TRBD1, remains unverified against the DNA. TRBV12-2 is assigned pseudogene status. The CDR3 has 17 residues. The DNA for the CDR3 is TGTGCAAGTCGCTTCACGGGACAGGATTTTTTTAATCAGCCCCAGCATTTT. Translation gives CASRFTGQDFFNQPQHF.

The genes are TRBV19 and TRBJ1-5; possible D gene TRBD1, 5 bases. Looked up from germline, CDR1 is LNHDA and CDR2 is SQIVND (reference sequence). V lost 7 bases and J lost 7, with 17 bases in between. The CDR3 is 14 residues long. CDR3 sequence: CASNGWQGGQPQHF. The CDR3 DNA is TGTGCCAGTAACGGGTGGCAGGGCGGCCAGCCCCAGCATTTT.

The gene calls are TRBV10-3 and TRBJ2-2, with D possibly TRBD2 on 7 matching bases. Germline CDR1 reads ENHRY; CDR2 reads SYGVKD. The CDR3 covers 15 residues. The ends were cut back, 7 bases at V and 3 bases at J, with 15 bases in the middle. The DNA of the CDR3 is TGTGCCATCACTGTCGGGGGGCAGGACACCGGGGAGCTGTTTTTT. It encodes CAITVGGQDTGELFF.

The V and J genes are TRBV4-3 and TRBJ1-6; D is perhaps TRBD1 (5 bases). CDR3 size: 17 residues. CDR1 is LGHNA, CDR2 YSLEER, per germline. The germline V and J ends were trimmed by 3 bases and 10 bases, with 22 bases remaining between them. CDR3 protein: CASSQETASGVGSPLHF. Written as DNA, the CDR3 is TGCGCCAGCAGCCAGGAGACAGCGTCAGGCGTCGGGTCACCCCTCCACTTT.